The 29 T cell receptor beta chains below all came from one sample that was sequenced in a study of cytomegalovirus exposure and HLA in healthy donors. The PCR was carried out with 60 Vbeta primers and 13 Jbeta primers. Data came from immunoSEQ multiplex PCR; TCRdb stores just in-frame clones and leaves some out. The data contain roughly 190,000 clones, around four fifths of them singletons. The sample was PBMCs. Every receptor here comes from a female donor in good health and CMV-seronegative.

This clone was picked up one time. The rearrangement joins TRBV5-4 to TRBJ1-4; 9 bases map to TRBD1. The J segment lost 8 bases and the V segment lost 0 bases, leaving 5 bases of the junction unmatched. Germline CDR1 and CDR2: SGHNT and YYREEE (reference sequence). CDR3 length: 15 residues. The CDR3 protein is CASSLGGQGKEKLFF. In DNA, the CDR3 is TGTGCCAGCAGCTTGGGGGGACAGGGCAAGGAAAAACTGTTTTTT.

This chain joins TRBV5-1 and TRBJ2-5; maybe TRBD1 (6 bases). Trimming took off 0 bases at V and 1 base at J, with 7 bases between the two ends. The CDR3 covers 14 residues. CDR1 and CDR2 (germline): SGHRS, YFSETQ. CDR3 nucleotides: TGCGCCAGCAGCTTGGGGACAGCCCAAGAGACCCAGTACTTC. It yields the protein CASSLGTAQETQYF.

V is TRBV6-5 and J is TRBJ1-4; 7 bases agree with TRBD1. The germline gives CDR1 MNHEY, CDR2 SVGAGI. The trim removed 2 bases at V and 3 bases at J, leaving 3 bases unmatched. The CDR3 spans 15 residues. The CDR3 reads CASSYTGASNEKLFF. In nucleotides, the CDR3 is TGTGCCAGCAGTTACACAGGGGCGTCTAATGAAAAACTGTTTTTT.

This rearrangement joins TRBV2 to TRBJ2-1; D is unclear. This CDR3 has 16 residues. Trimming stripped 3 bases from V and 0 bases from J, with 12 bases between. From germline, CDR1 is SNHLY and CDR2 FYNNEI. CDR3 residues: CASSETQVVSYNEQFF. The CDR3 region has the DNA TGTGCCAGCAGTGAGACACAAGTTGTCTCCTACAATGAGCAGTTCTTC.

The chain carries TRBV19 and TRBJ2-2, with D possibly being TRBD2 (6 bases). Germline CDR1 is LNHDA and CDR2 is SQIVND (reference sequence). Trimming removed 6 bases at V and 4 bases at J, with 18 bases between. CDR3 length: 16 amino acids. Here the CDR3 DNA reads TGTGCCAGTAGGAACTTCCGGGACTCGGGCACCGGGGAGCTGTTTTTT. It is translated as CASRNFRDSGTGELFF.

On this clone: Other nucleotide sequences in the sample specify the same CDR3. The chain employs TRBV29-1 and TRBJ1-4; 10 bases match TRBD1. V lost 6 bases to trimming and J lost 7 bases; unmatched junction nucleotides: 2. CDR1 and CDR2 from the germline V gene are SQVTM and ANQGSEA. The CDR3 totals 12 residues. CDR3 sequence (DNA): TGCAGCGTCCGGGACAGGGGTGAAAAACTGTTTTTT. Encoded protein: CSVRDRGEKLFF.

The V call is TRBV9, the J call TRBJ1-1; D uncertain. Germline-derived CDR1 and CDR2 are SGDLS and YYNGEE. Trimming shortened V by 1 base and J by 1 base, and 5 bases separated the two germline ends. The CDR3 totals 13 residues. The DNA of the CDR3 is TGTGCCAGCAGCGTATCAGGGAACACTGAAGCTTTCTTT. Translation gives CASSVSGNTEAFF. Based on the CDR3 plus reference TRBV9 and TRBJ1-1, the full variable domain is DSGVTQTPKHLITATGQRVTLRCSPRSGDLSVYWYQQSLDQGLQFLIQYYNGEERAKGNILERFSAQQFPDLHSELNLSSLELGDSALYFCASSVSGNTEAFFGQGTRLTVV.

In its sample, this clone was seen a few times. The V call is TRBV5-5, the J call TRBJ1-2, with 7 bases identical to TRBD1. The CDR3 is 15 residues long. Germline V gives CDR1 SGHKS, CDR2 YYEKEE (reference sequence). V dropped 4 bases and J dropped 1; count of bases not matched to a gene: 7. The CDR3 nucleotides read TGTGCCAGCAGCGCTTACAGGGGCTTTAACTATGGCTACACCTTC. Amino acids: CASSAYRGFNYGYTF.

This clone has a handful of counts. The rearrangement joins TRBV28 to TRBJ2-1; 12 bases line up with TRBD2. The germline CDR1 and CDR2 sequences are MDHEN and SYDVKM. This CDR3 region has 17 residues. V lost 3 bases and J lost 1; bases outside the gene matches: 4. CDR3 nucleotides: TGTGCCAGCAGTTTCTGGCTAGCGGGGGGGTCCTACAATGAGCAGTTCTTC. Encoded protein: CASSFWLAGGSYNEQFF.

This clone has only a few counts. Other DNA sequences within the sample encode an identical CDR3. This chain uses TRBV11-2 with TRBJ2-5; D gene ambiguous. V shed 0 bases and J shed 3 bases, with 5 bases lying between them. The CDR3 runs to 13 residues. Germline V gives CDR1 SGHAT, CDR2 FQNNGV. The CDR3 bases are TGTGCCAGCAGCTTAGATCGGGAAGAGACCCAGTACTTC. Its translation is CASSLDREETQYF.

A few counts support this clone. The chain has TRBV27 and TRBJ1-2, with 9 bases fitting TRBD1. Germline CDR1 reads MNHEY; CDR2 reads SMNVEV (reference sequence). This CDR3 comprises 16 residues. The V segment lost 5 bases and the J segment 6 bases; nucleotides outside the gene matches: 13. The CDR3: CASSTSQQGARDGYTF. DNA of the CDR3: TGTGCCAGCAGTACGAGCCAACAGGGGGCGCGGGATGGCTACACCTTC.

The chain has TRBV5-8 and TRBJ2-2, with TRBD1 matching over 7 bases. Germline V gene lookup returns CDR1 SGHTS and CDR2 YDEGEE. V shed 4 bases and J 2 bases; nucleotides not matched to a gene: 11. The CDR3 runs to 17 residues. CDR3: CASSRAGTAKNTGELFF. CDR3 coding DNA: TGTGCCAGCAGCAGAGCCGGGACAGCTAAAAACACCGGGGAGCTGTTTTTT.

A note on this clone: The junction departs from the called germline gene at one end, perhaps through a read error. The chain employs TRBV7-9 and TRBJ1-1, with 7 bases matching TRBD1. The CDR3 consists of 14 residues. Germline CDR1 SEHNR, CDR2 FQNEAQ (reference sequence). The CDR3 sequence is CSSSLDRVDTEAFF. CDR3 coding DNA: TGTTCCAGCAGCCTAGACAGGGTAGACACTGAAGCTTTCTTT.

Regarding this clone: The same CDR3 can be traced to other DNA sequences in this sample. CDR3 sequence: CASSVLAGGYNEQFF. The CDR3 region has the DNA TGTGCCAGCAGCGTACTAGCGGGGGGTTACAATGAGCAGTTCTTC. V usage is TRBV7-9 and J usage is TRBJ2-1; 12 positions match TRBD2. With 5 bases clipped from V and 4 bases from J, the junction kept 3 bases outside the gene matches. Germline V gives CDR1 SEHNR, CDR2 FQNEAQ (reference sequence). The CDR3 extends over 15 amino acids.

This chain's CDR3 is CASRLTSGGNEQFF. CDR3 nucleotides: TGCGCCAGCAGGTTGACTAGCGGAGGGAATGAGCAGTTCTTC. V is TRBV5-1 and J is TRBJ2-1, with 9 bases identical to TRBD2. Germline V lookup: CDR1 SGHRS, CDR2 YFSETQ. This CDR3 spans 14 amino acids. Trimming took 5 bases from V and 7 from J; bases not matched to a gene: 7.

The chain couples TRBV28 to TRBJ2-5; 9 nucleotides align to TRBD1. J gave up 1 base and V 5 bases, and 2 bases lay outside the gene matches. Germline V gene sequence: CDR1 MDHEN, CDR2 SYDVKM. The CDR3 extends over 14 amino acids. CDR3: CASSRTGAQETQYF. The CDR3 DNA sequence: TGTGCCAGCAGTCGGACAGGGGCCCAAGAGACCCAGTACTTC.

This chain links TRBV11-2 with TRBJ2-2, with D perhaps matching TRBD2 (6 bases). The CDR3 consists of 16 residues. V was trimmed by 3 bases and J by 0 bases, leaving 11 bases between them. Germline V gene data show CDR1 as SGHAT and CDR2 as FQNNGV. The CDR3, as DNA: TGTGCCAGCAGCTTTAATCTAGCGACGAACACCGGGGAGCTGTTTTTT. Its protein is CASSFNLATNTGELFF.

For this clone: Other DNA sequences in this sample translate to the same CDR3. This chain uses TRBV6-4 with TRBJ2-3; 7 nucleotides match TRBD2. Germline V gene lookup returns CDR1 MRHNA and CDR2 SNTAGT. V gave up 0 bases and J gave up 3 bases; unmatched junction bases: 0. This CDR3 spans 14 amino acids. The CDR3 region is CASSDSGGTDTQYF. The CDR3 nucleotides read TGTGCCAGCAGTGACTCGGGGGGGACAGATACGCAGTATTTT.

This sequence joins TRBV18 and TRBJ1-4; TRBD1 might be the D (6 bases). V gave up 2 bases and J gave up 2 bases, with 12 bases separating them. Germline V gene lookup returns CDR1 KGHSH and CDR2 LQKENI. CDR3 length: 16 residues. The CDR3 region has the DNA TGTGCCAGCTCACCAGGAACAGGGTTCACTAATGAAAAACTGTTTTTT. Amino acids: CASSPGTGFTNEKLFF.

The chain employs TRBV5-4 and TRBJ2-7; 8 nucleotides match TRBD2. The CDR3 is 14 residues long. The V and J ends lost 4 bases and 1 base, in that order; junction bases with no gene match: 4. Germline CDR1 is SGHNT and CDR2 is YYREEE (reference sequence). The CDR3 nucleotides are TGTGCCAGCAGCCCGGGACTAGGGTCCTACGAGCAGTACTTC. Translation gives CASSPGLGSYEQYF.

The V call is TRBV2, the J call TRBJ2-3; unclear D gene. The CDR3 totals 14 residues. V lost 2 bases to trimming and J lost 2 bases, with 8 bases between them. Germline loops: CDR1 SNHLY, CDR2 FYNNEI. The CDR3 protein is CASSETINTDTQYF. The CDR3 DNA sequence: TGTGCCAGCAGTGAAACTATAAACACAGATACGCAGTATTTT.

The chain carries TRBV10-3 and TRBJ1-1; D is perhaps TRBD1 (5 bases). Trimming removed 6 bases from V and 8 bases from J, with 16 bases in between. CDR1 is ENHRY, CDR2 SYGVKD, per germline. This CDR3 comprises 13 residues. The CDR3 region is CAISPGLTEEAFF. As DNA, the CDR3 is TGTGCCATCAGCCCAGGGCTAACAGAGGAAGCTTTCTTT.

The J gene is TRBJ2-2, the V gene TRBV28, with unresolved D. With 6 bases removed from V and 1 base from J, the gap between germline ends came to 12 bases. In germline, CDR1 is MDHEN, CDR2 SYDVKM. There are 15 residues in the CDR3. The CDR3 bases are TGTGCCAGCAGGCCCGGAGACTGGAACACCGGGGAGCTGTTTTTT. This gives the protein CASRPGDWNTGELFF. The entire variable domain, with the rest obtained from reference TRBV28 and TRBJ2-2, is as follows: DVKVTQSSRYLVKRTGEKVFLECVQDMDHENMFWYRQDPGLGLRLIYFSYDVKMKEKGDIPEGYSVSREKKERFSLILESASTNQTSMYLCASRPGDWNTGELFFGEGSRLTVL.

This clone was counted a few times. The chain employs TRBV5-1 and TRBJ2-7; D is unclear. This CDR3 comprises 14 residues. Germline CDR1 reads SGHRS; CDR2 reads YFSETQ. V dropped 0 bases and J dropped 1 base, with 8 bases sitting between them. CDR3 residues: CASSLVAGSYEQYF. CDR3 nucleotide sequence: TGCGCCAGCAGCTTGGTGGCAGGTTCCTACGAGCAGTACTTC.

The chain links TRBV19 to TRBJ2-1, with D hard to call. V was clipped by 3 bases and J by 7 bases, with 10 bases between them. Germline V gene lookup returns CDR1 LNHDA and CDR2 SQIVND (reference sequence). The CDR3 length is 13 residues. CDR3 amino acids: CASSIGSINEQFF. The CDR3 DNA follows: TGTGCCAGTAGTATCGGGTCGATTAATGAGCAGTTCTTC. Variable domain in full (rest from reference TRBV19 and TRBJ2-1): DGGITQSPKYLFRKEGQNVTLSCEQNLNHDAMYWYRQDPGQGLRLIYYSQIVNDFQKGDIAEGYSVSREKKESFPLTVTSAQKNPTAFYLCASSIGSINEQFFGPGTRLTVL.

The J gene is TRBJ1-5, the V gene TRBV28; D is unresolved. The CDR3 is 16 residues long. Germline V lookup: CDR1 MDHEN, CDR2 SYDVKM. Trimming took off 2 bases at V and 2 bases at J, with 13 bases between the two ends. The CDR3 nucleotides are TGTGCCAGCAGTTTAGTGGCAGGATGGGGCAATCAGCCCCAGCATTTT. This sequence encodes CASSLVAGWGNQPQHF.

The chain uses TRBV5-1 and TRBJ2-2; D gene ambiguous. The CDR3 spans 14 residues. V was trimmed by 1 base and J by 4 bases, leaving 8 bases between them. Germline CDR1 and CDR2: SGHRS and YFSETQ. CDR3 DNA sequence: TGCGCCAGCAGCTTGCAGGTTGGCACCGGGGAGCTGTTTTTT. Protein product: CASSLQVGTGELFF.

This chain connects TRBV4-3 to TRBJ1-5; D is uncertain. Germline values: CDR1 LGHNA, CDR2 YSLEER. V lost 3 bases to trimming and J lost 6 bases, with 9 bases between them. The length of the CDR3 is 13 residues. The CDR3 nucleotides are TGCGCCAGCAGCCATCGCCCGGGTCAGCCCCAGCATTTT. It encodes CASSHRPGQPQHF.

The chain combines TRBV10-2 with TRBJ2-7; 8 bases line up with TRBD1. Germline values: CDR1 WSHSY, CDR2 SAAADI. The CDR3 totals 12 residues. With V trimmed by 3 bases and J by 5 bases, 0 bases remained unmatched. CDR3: CASSEQGDEQYF. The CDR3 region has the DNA TGCGCCAGCAGTGAACAGGGGGACGAGCAGTACTTC.